This TCR beta chain originates from a study of blood T cell repertoires in COVID-19. Concerning this clone itself: This specimen includes other DNA sequences encoding the same CDR3.

TCRdb's table, derived via immunoSEQ multiplex PCR, lists solely in-frame clones and lacks some. The table has about 130,000 clones, 65% to 90% seen once. The CDR3 is made up of 15 amino acids. V lost 3 bases and J lost 4; bases outside the gene matches: 6. Germline CDR1 reads LNHDA; CDR2 reads SQIVND (reference sequence). The chain joins TRBV19 to TRBJ1-5, with TRBD1 matching 7 bases. This clonotype was sampled from a woman of 80 years or more with acute or convalescent COVID-19. Sequenced sample: peripheral blood. The CDR3 sequence: CASSIRAGGNQPQHF. The DNA for the CDR3 is TGTGCCAGTAGTATTAGAGCAGGGGGTAATCAGCCCCAGCATTTT.